Each of the 23 T cell receptor beta chains below was sequenced from the same sample in a study of blood T cell repertoires in COVID-19. Using immunoSEQ multiplex PCR, the repertoire was profiled, and TCRdb retains in-frame clones only, with some absent. The repertoire consists of about 150,000 clones, with approximately 90% occurring once and the leading ten covering around 15%. The sample taken for sequencing was peripheral blood. These receptors were collected from a young man with COVID-19, enrolled during active disease.

The rearrangement links TRBV6-5 to TRBJ2-7, with D perhaps matching TRBD2 (5 bases). Trimming pared 6 bases from V and 2 bases from J, leaving 14 bases between. The CDR3 runs to 14 residues. Germline loops: CDR1 MNHEY, CDR2 SVGAGI. CDR3 nucleotides: TGTGCCAGCAGCGCACTAGAGCCCCCCTACGAGCAGTACTTC. Translated, it gives CASSALEPPYEQYF.

The chain uses TRBV7-2 and TRBJ2-1; D possibly corresponds to TRBD1 (6 bases). CDR3 length: 15 amino acids. Trimming removed 1 base at V and 5 bases at J, with 12 bases between. CDR1 is SGHTA and CDR2 is FQGNSA in the germline V gene. The CDR3 here is CASSLDRVSHNEQFF. The CDR3 DNA follows: TGTGCCAGCAGCTTAGACAGGGTAAGCCACAATGAGCAGTTCTTC.

V gene TRBV28 combines with J gene TRBJ1-5; the match to TRBD1 covers 10 bases. This CDR3 has 14 residues. V lost 5 bases, J lost 6 bases, and 4 bases stayed unmatched. The germline V gene encodes CDR1 MDHEN and CDR2 SYDVKM. The CDR3 region is CASSRQGAGQPQHF. As DNA, the CDR3 is TGTGCCAGCAGTAGACAGGGGGCCGGTCAGCCCCAGCATTTT.

Note on this clone: The junction does not match germline at one end; this may be a read error. J is TRBJ1-4 and V is TRBV28, with D possibly matching TRBD1 (5 bases). CDR1 is MDHEN, CDR2 SYDVKM, per germline. The CDR3 spans 17 residues. The CDR3 DNA reads TGTGCCAGCAGTTTGGGTTGGGTTTCCCATAAAGGGGAAAAACTGCTTTTT. It translates to CASSLGWVSHKGEKLLF.

The V call is TRBV7-2, the J call TRBJ1-1; D is undetermined. Trimming removed 1 base at V and 8 bases at J, with 5 bases between. Germline loops: CDR1 SGHTA, CDR2 FQGNSA. The CDR3 loop spans 11 amino acids. The CDR3 protein is CASSLVREAFF. CDR3 DNA: TGTGCCAGCAGCTTAGTCAGGGAAGCTTTCTTT.

This clone was detected only a few times. This chain links TRBV4-3 with TRBJ2-2, with a weak D call TRBD1 (6 bases). The CDR3 is made up of 15 amino acids. V lost 0 bases and J lost 7, with 12 bases in between. The germline gives CDR1 LGHNA, CDR2 YSLEER. Here the CDR3 reads CASSQDPTGLGELFF. The CDR3 DNA is TGCGCCAGCAGCCAAGATCCAACAGGGCTCGGGGAGCTGTTTTTT.

V gene TRBV18 combines with J gene TRBJ2-5; D is unresolved. V dropped 1 base and J dropped 5 bases, with 11 bases sitting between them. This CDR3 has 14 residues. The germline V gene has CDR1 KGHSH and CDR2 LQKENI. Written as DNA, the CDR3 is TGTGCCAGCTCACCACGAGGCGCTGAGGAGACCCAGTACTTC. Translating gives CASSPRGAEETQYF.

This chain connects TRBV12-3 or TRBV12-4 to TRBJ1-1, with D unclear. V shed 2 bases and J shed 5 bases, with 9 bases lying between them. This CDR3 contains 13 residues. The CDR3 nucleotides are TGTGCCAGCAGTTTACTCGGAGGGACTGAAGCTTTCTTT. The encoded protein is CASSLLGGTEAFF.

V and J are TRBV28 and TRBJ1-2; D gene uncertain. This CDR3 contains 12 residues. The V and J ends lost 3 bases and 8 bases respectively, with 10 bases between them. Germline V gene lookup returns CDR1 MDHEN and CDR2 SYDVKM. In nucleotides, the CDR3 is TGTGCCAGCAGTTTGGAGCTGTCAGGCTACACCTTC. Protein sequence: CASSLELSGYTF.

This chain joins TRBV7-2 and TRBJ1-2, with D uncertain. This CDR3 is built from 14 residues. Deletions cut 1 base from V and 2 bases from J, with 8 bases between. Germline V lookup: CDR1 SGHTA, CDR2 FQGNSA. This CDR3 reads CASSLVSLNYGYTF. CDR3 DNA sequence: TGTGCCAGCAGCTTAGTTAGCCTAAACTATGGCTACACCTTC. Together with reference TRBV7-2 and TRBJ1-2, the CDR3 gives the full variable domain: GAGVSQSPSNKVTEKGKDVELRCDPISGHTALYWYRQSLGQGLEFLIYFQGNSAPDKSGLPSDRFSAERTGGSVSTLTIQRTQQEDSAVYLCASSLVSLNYGYTFGSGTRLTVV.

The genes are TRBV7-2 and TRBJ1-5; 11 nucleotides align to TRBD1. The CDR3 has 15 amino acids. V shed 4 bases and J 6 bases; nucleotides not matched to a gene: 5. CDR1 and CDR2 from the germline V gene are SGHTA and FQGNSA. CDR3 DNA: TGTGCCAGCAGCTCCGGGACAGGGGGTGTTCAGCCCCAGCATTTT. Residues: CASSSGTGGVQPQHF. Variable domain in full (rest from reference TRBV7-2 and TRBJ1-5): GAGVSQSPSNKVTEKGKDVELRCDPISGHTALYWYRQSLGQGLEFLIYFQGNSAPDKSGLPSDRFSAERTGGSVSTLTIQRTQQEDSAVYLCASSSGTGGVQPQHFGDGTRLSIL.

This rearrangement joins TRBV6-6 to TRBJ2-7, with a tentative D call TRBD2 (7 bases). The CDR3 consists of 15 residues. The ends were cut back, 2 bases at V and 5 bases at J, with 16 bases in the middle. Germline lookup yields CDR1 MNHNY and CDR2 SVGAGI (reference sequence). CDR3 nucleotides: TGTGCCAGCAGTTACAGTCCGGGGGGCGGCCACGAGCAGTACTTC. This gives the protein CASSYSPGGGHEQYF.

The chain joins TRBV2 to TRBJ1-4, with 7 nucleotides matching TRBD1. The CDR3 is made up of 15 amino acids. Germline CDR1 SNHLY, CDR2 FYNNEI. Losses at the gene ends were 1 base for V and 5 bases for J; bases not matched to a gene: 4. The CDR3 sequence: CASSEGAGGNEKLFF. The CDR3 DNA reads TGTGCCAGCAGTGAAGGGGCAGGGGGGAATGAAAAACTGTTTTTT.

Points on this clone: Other DNA variants within this sample encode the same CDR3. The chain recombines TRBV24-1 with TRBJ1-5; tentative D call: TRBD1 (5 bases). From germline, CDR1 is KGHDR and CDR2 SFDVKD. This CDR3 comprises 13 residues. The V gene lost 3 bases and the J gene lost 5 bases, with 7 bases spanning the gap. CDR3 residues: CATSDRGDQPQHF. The CDR3 DNA reads TGTGCCACCAGTGATCGGGGGGATCAGCCCCAGCATTTT.

This clone appeared a few times. V is TRBV6-4 and J is TRBJ2-2; D gene uncertain. Germline assignment: CDR1 MRHNA and CDR2 SNTAGT. The V and J ends lost 3 bases and 3 bases respectively, with 5 bases between them. This CDR3 spans 13 amino acids. The CDR3 here is CASSEQYTGELFF. DNA for the CDR3: TGTGCCAGCAGTGAGCAGTACACCGGGGAGCTGTTTTTT.

The chain carries TRBV5-6 and TRBJ2-7, with a possible D match to TRBD2 (6 bases). Germline lookup yields CDR1 SGHDT and CDR2 YYEEEE. V lost 0 bases, J lost 4 bases, and 11 bases lay in between. The CDR3 runs 14 residues. CDR3 protein: CASSLGGDQYEQYF. The CDR3 coding sequence is TGTGCCAGCAGCTTGGGCGGGGACCAGTACGAGCAGTACTTC.

There are many counts of this clone. The chain has TRBV4-3 and TRBJ1-1, with D perhaps TRBD1 (5 bases). In germline, CDR1 is LGHNA, CDR2 YSLEER. CDR3 size: 12 residues. V was clipped by 1 base and J by 7 bases, with 7 bases between them. CDR3: CASSQGGDEAFF. CDR3 in DNA: TGCGCCAGCAGCCAAGGGGGGGATGAAGCTTTCTTT.

This chain connects TRBV28 to TRBJ2-3, with TRBD1 as a possible D gene (6 bases). The V gene lost 6 bases and the J gene lost 5 bases, with 15 bases spanning the gap. The length of the CDR3 is 14 residues. Germline lookup yields CDR1 MDHEN and CDR2 SYDVKM. CDR3 sequence: CASRPPGVRDTQYF. The CDR3 DNA reads as TGTGCCAGCAGGCCCCCAGGGGTAAGAGATACGCAGTATTTT. Complete variable domain (other parts from reference TRBV28 and TRBJ2-3): DVKVTQSSRYLVKRTGEKVFLECVQDMDHENMFWYRQDPGLGLRLIYFSYDVKMKEKGDIPEGYSVSREKKERFSLILESASTNQTSMYLCASRPPGVRDTQYFGPGTRLTVL.

In DNA form, the CDR3 reads TGTGCCAGCAGCCCAGGACAGGGGTCCGCTGAAGCTTTCTTT. Its protein product is CASSPGQGSAEAFF. This chain joins TRBV11-2 and TRBJ1-1; 9 bases line up with TRBD1. With V trimmed by 5 bases and J by 6 bases, 7 bases remained unmatched. Per germline, CDR1 SGHAT and CDR2 FQNNGV. The CDR3 loop spans 14 amino acids.

The V call is TRBV2, the J call TRBJ1-2; D is unclear. V was trimmed by 4 bases and J by 4 bases, leaving 4 bases between them. This CDR3 comprises 11 residues. Per the germline V gene, CDR1 is SNHLY and CDR2 is FYNNEI. Here the CDR3 DNA reads TGTGCCAGCAGTGGCGGCTATGGCTACACCTTC. Translating gives CASSGGYGYTF.

The chain combines TRBV30 with TRBJ2-7; possibly TRBD1 for D (5 bases). In germline, CDR1 is GTSNPN, CDR2 SVGIG (reference sequence). V was shortened by 7 bases and J by 9 bases, with 22 bases between the two germline ends. This CDR3 has 13 residues. CDR3 in DNA: TGTGCCTACTTGACAGAGACCCCCACCGGGCAGTACTTC. Its protein is CAYLTETPTGQYF.

The chain uses TRBV7-2 and TRBJ2-2; no firm D call. The CDR3 has 14 amino acids. Germline V gene sequence: CDR1 SGHTA, CDR2 FQGNSA. V was cut by 5 bases and J by 1 base, with 8 bases left in between. Here the CDR3 DNA reads TGTGCCAGCAGCGCAAGAGGGAACACCGGGGAGCTGTTTTTT. Translation: CASSARGNTGELFF.

The chain carries TRBV19 and TRBJ2-3; 7 nucleotides match TRBD2. The CDR3 has 13 amino acids. Germline V gene lookup returns CDR1 LNHDA and CDR2 SQIVND (reference sequence). Germline trimming cut 4 bases from V and 4 bases from J; bases unmatched to any gene: 2. The CDR3 protein is CASSRAGADTQYF. The CDR3 DNA is TGTGCCAGTAGTAGGGCGGGAGCAGATACGCAGTATTTT.